This T cell receptor beta chain was sequenced for a study of shared clonotypes between healthy human individuals. Samples underwent the assay at deep level. Amplification in unsorted PBMC replicate PCRs started from about 280 ng DNA, which equals about 30,000 T cell genomes. Authors' processing steps: ImmunoSEQ junction-only sequences lacked quality scores, so their filtering differed. Some clones are missing from TCRdb's copy, which holds only in-frame ones; the method was immunoSEQ multiplex PCR. From that table come the V and J calls and clone size; the DNA was used to work out D and trimming. The sample comprises some 92,000 clones, about half of which are singletons, and about 15% rests with the top ten. Trimming stripped 3 bases from V and 4 bases from J, with 12 bases between. Germline V lookup: CDR1 SQVTM, CDR2 ANQGSEA. The CDR3 is made up of 13 amino acids.

This chain uses TRBV29-1 with TRBJ1-1, with a tentative D call TRBD1 (5 bases). Sequencing was performed on PBMCs. The sequence derives from a woman aged 40 to 55 in good health. Some clones in this sample may be carry-over from other donors' samples. CDR3 nucleotide sequence: TGCAGCGTTGATTATGGTGGGGGCACTGAAGCTTTCTTT. Protein sequence: CSVDYGGGTEAFF.